The next 6 T cell receptor beta chains were all read from a single sample in a study of shared clonotypes between healthy human individuals. Selected positively for CCR7 and CD45RO-negative, naive CD8 cells excluded terminally differentiated effector memory CD45RA+ cells. The table came from immunoSEQ multiplex PCR; TCRdb's copy has only in-frame clones and leaves some out. The data show approximately 2,200,000 clones, around 93% seen once. The sequenced sample was naive CD8+ T cells from PBMCs. These TCRs come from a man between 18 and 29 years old in good health. Some clones in this sample may be carry-over from other donors' samples.

The chain has TRBV18 and TRBJ2-7; 9 bases fit TRBD1. The CDR3 has 16 amino acids. The V gene's germline CDR1 is KGHSH and CDR2 LQKENI. The ends lost 4 bases at V and 2 bases at J; junction bases unmatched: 9. The CDR3 coding sequence is TGTGCCAGCTCACGATACGGGACAGGGAGGGCCTACGAGCAGTACTTC. It translates to CASSRYGTGRAYEQYF.

The J gene is TRBJ2-1, the V gene TRBV27; D call uncertain. The V gene's germline CDR1 is MNHEY and CDR2 SMNVEV (reference sequence). The CDR3 is made up of 18 amino acids. V lost 0 bases, J lost 5 bases, and 20 bases lay in between. The CDR3 here is CASSLSPRGRRANNEQFF. Written as DNA, the CDR3 is TGTGCCAGCAGTTTATCCCCTCGCGGTAGACGGGCCAACAATGAGCAGTTCTTC.

This sequence joins TRBV11-2 and TRBJ2-7; 10 nucleotides align to TRBD1. The CDR3 consists of 15 residues. Germline trimming cut 5 bases from V and 6 bases from J; bases unmatched to any gene: 10. Germline V lookup: CDR1 SGHAT, CDR2 FQNNGV. The CDR3 loop reads CASSPQWGTGAEQYF. The CDR3 DNA is TGTGCCAGCAGCCCCCAGTGGGGGACAGGGGCCGAGCAGTACTTC.

The chain carries TRBV6-5 and TRBJ2-7; TRBD1 is a possible D gene (6 bases). V shed 4 bases and J shed 1 base, with 14 bases lying between them. There are 15 residues in the CDR3. Germline values: CDR1 MNHEY, CDR2 SVGAGI. The CDR3 here is CASSLSQGWSYEQYF. Here the CDR3 DNA reads TGTGCCAGCAGTTTGAGCCAGGGGTGGTCCTACGAGCAGTACTTC.

Comment on this clone: This sample also contains other DNA sequences that code for the same CDR3. This chain links TRBV11-2 with TRBJ2-3; D not certain. Trimming took off 0 bases at V and 0 bases at J, with 7 bases between the two ends. CDR1 and CDR2 (germline): SGHAT, FQNNGV. The CDR3 runs 15 residues. In DNA, the CDR3 is TGTGCCAGCAGCTTAGATCTAGGCAGCACAGATACGCAGTATTTT. This encodes CASSLDLGSTDTQYF.

This chain links TRBV7-3 with TRBJ1-2; TRBD1 is a possible D gene (6 bases). The CDR3 has 14 residues. Germline lookup yields CDR1 SGHTA and CDR2 FQGTGA. The ends were cut back, 5 bases at V and 8 bases at J, with 18 bases in the middle. The CDR3 DNA is TGTGCCAGCAGCCCTCAGGGTCACAGGGAGGGCTACACCTTC. This encodes CASSPQGHREGYTF.